The 5 T cell receptor beta chains below all came from one sample that was sequenced in a study of response to subunit inactivated influenza vaccine. TCRdb independently ran MiXCR on the RT-PCR reads; one entry per CDR3 protein. Altogether roughly 540,000 distinct CDR3 sequences are present, 20% to 25% being singletons, with the ten largest covering 2.5% to 3%. These data are also associated with another study on T cells expressing NK-cell markers. In that study: The cDNA for TCR beta came from 5'RACE template switching with UMIs.

The sequences come from CD4+ T cells sorted from PBMCs, collected 12 days after vaccination. These receptors came from a man in his fifties or sixties who received an inactivated influenza vaccine.

The gene calls are TRBV9 and TRBJ2-5, with 9 bases aligning to TRBD2. The CDR3 runs to 16 residues. The V gene's germline CDR1 is SGDLS and CDR2 YYNGEE. Trimming took 2 bases from V and 3 from J; bases not matched to a gene: 8. CDR3 nucleotides: TGTGCCAGCAGCGTTTCTTCTAGCGGGGTAGAAGAGACCCAGTACTTC. Its translation: CASSVSSSGVEETQYF. Variable domain in full (rest from reference TRBV9 and TRBJ2-5): DSGVTQTPKHLITATGQRVTLRCSPRSGDLSVYWYQQSLDQGLQFLIQYYNGEERAKGNILERFSAQQFPDLHSELNLSSLELGDSALYFCASSVSSSGVEETQYFGPGTRLLVL.

This clonotype was seen a handful of times. The chain joins TRBV12-3 or TRBV12-4 to TRBJ1-1; 7 positions agree with TRBD1. The CDR3 totals 13 residues. V trimming: 6 bases; J trimming: 6 bases; junction bases outside the gene matches: 7. The CDR3 reads CASSLTGRAEAFF. The CDR3 coding sequence is TGTGCCAGCAGCCTGACAGGGAGGGCTGAAGCTTTCTTT.

This chain uses TRBV6-5 with TRBJ1-6; D unresolved. Germline CDR1 reads MNHEY; CDR2 reads SVGAGI. The CDR3 spans 16 residues. V gave up 0 bases and J gave up 9 bases, with 15 bases separating them. The CDR3 DNA follows: TGTGCCAGCAGTTACTCGAGGGCGGGGAGAGGTTCACCCCTCCACTTT. Its translation: CASSYSRAGRGSPLHF.

The chain couples TRBV5-1 to TRBJ1-1; tentative D call: TRBD1 (6 bases). This CDR3 has 15 residues. CDR1 is SGHRS, CDR2 YFSETQ, per germline. With 0 bases removed from V and 4 bases from J, the gap between germline ends came to 13 bases. The CDR3 DNA reads TGCGCCAGCAGCTTGGAAACAGGGTTGGGCACTGAAGCTTTCTTT. Amino acids: CASSLETGLGTEAFF. Full variable domain (missing parts from reference TRBV5-1 and TRBJ1-1): KAGVTQTPRYLIKTRGQQVTLSCSPISGHRSVSWYQQTPGQGLQFLFEYFSETQRNKGNFPGRFSGRQFSNSRSEMNVSTLELGDSALYLCASSLETGLGTEAFFGQGTRLTVV.

The chain combines TRBV3-1 with TRBJ2-3; 7 nucleotides match TRBD2. Germline CDR1 is LGHDT and CDR2 is YNNKEL (reference sequence). Unmatched junction bases numbered 5, after V lost 1 base and J lost 4 bases. The CDR3 extends over 15 amino acids. The CDR3 region has the DNA TGTGCCAGCAGCCAAGTTATTAGCGGGTCAGATACGCAGTATTTT. It is translated as CASSQVISGSDTQYF.